The present entry profiles one T cell receptor (beta chain) with its context. The clone's antigen remains unknown. Within one base of it there is no much larger clone, and no base qualities were kept. This specimen belongs to a study of blood T cell repertoires in COVID-19 (dated by TCRdb to the early 2020s). About the investigation overall: Collaborator samples came from the United States, Italy and Spain and covered acute and convalescent phases of COVID-19. The material from the prospective study consisted of cDNA or gDNA derived from T cells, B-cell-depleted T cells, or PBMCs. The dataset comprised deeply sampled blood TCRbeta repertoires from subjects exposed to, actively infected with, or recovered from COVID-19. The repertoires were released in a freely available public database meant as a resource for research on the immune response to SARS-CoV-2. Samples came from the ongoing ImmuneRACE study (first 160 participants) plus 1,254 subjects from 6 global collaborators. Nearly every sample came with metadata listing a de-identified subject ID, COVID-19 status, age in years and sex. Where available, HLA class I and class II types were taken from metadata supplied by the sample provider and were not determined by assay-based typing.

The paper's findings and limits, for the study overall: The quantity of clinical and demographic metadata differed by source and by participant and was supplied without curation.

The immunoSEQ Assay, a bias-controlled multiplex PCR, was used to amplify TCRbeta CDR3 regions from genomic DNA. In the authors' own workflow: Within the assay, amplification of reference gene primers was used to estimate how many nucleated cells each sample contained. Sequence reads were collapsed and filtered to measure the absolute abundance of every unique TCRbeta CDR3 rearrangement. Productive Simpson clonality was computed per sample as the square root of Simpson's diversity index over productive rearrangements. TCRdb carries this immuneACCESS record with in-frame sequences only. Its versions omit some clonotypes, under half of them owing to an unresolved V gene in the studies checked, with the rest unexplained. V and J calls and clone size follow that table, whereas D and trimming were derived from the DNA. A total of over 450,000 clones appear in this sample, about 91% of them only once. The ten largest clonotypes hold roughly 0.84% of the sample.

In Seattle, one collaborating source enrolled patients while the infection was active and tracked those patients longitudinally over the course of disease. Collaborating institutions collected whole blood in K2EDTA tubes following their own protocols. Collaborator samples were shipped for TCRbeta analysis as frozen whole blood, isolated PBMCs, or DNA extracted from either sample type. The sequenced sample consisted of peripheral blood. This sequence was found in a man between 18 and 35 years old with COVID-19, enrolled during active disease.

The CDR3 region: CASSHTGSFYNEQFF. The nucleotide sequence is given as TGTGCCAGCAGCCACACCGGGTCTTTTTACAATGAGCAGTTCTTC. The rearranged chain carries TRBV16 and TRBJ2-1; the D gene lacks a confident call. The V and J ends are trimmed by 3 bases and 4 bases, leaving 13 bases between them. The CDR3, from cysteine to phenylalanine, totals 15 residues. Only the CDR3 DNA stays, 45 bases, in frame from base 1. The germline V gene supplies CDR1 KGHSY and CDR2 FQNENV.